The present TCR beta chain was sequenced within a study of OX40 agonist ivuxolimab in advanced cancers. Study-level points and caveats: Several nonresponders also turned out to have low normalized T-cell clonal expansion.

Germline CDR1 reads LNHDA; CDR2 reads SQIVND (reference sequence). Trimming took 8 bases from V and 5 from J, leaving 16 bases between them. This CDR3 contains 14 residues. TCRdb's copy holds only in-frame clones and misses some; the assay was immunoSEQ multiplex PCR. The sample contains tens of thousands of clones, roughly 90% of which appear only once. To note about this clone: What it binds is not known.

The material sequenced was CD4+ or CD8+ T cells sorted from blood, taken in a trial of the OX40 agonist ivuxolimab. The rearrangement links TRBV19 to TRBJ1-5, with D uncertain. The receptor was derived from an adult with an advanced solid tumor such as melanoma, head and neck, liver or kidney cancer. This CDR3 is CASGFRSGDQPQHF. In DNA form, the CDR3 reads TGTGCCAGTGGCTTCCGGTCCGGCGATCAGCCCCAGCATTTT. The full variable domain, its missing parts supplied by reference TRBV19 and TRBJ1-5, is DGGITQSPKYLFRKEGQNVTLSCEQNLNHDAMYWYRQDPGQGLRLIYYSQIVNDFQKGDIAEGYSVSREKKESFPLTVTSAQKNPTAFYLCASGFRSGDQPQHFGDGTRLSIL.